Following are 22 T cell receptor beta chains from one sample sequenced in a study of identical twins (dated by TCRdb to the mid-2010s). Libraries came from 5' RACE. For sequencing, an Illumina HiSeq 2000 was employed. TCRdb trimmed public reads at Q25 via fastp, called clones via MiXCR and kept in-frame beta chains. When rows share a CDR3 protein, they turn into one entry using the most common DNA and genes. The sample contains hundreds of thousands of distinct CDR3 sequences, less than 10% of them found a single time. The top ten constitute roughly 0.9% of the sample. This same sample was also part of a study on yellow fever vaccine responses in identical twins.

The sequenced material came from PBMCs. Receptor source: a young woman in good health.

The table lists this clonotype with many counts. This sequence joins TRBV7-9 and TRBJ2-1; 9 bases fit TRBD1. Germline V gene sequence: CDR1 SEHNR, CDR2 FQNEAQ (reference sequence). V lost 1 base to trimming and J lost 9 bases; unmatched junction nucleotides: 7. The CDR3 consists of 15 residues. DNA of the CDR3: TGTGCCAGCAGCTTAGGACAGGGGGAGGCTTCTGAGCAGTTCTTC. Protein sequence: CASSLGQGEASEQFF.

This clonotype has ten or more counts. The genes are TRBV2 and TRBJ2-3, with 8 nucleotides matching TRBD2. The junction had 9 bases not matched to a gene; V was cut back by 3 bases and J by 4 bases. The CDR3 covers 16 residues. Germline lookup yields CDR1 SNHLY and CDR2 FYNNEI. The CDR3 here is CASSERSGSFSDTQYF. DNA for the CDR3: TGTGCCAGCAGTGAGAGAAGCGGGAGTTTCTCAGATACGCAGTATTTT.

V is TRBV5-8 and J is TRBJ2-5; D not resolved. Germline CDR1 and CDR2: SGHTS and YDEGEE. With 0 bases removed from V and 4 bases from J, the gap between germline ends came to 7 bases. This CDR3 contains 13 residues. The CDR3 reads CASSLGLRETQYF. CDR3 sequence (DNA): TGTGCCAGCAGCTTGGGTCTTCGAGAGACCCAGTACTTC. Full variable domain (rest looked up from reference TRBV5-8 and TRBJ2-5): EAGVTQSPTHLIKTRGQQATLRCSPISGHTSVYWYQQALGLGLQFLLWYDEGEERNRGNFPPRFSGRQFPNYSSELNVNALELEDSALYLCASSLGLRETQYFGPGTRLLVL.

This chain joins TRBV6-5 and TRBJ2-5; a possible D gene is TRBD2 (5 bases). The ends were cut back, 0 bases at V and 1 base at J, with 9 bases in the middle. Germline V gives CDR1 MNHEY, CDR2 SVGAGI. The CDR3 consists of 15 residues. The CDR3 here is CASSYSSRGQETQYF. The CDR3 DNA sequence: TGTGCCAGCAGTTACTCGAGTCGGGGCCAAGAGACCCAGTACTTC.

This clonotype came up a few times. J is TRBJ2-7 and V is TRBV6-4; TRBD1 aligns across 7 bases. Germline V gives CDR1 MRHNA, CDR2 SNTAGT. This CDR3 is built from 17 residues. J gave up 5 bases and V 3 bases, and 16 bases lay outside the gene matches. CDR3 sequence: CASSDPPPGGQHHEQYF. In DNA form, the CDR3 reads TGTGCCAGCAGTGATCCTCCTCCAGGGGGTCAACACCACGAGCAGTACTTC.

This clonotype was seen only a few times. The V call is TRBV20-1, the J call TRBJ2-7; D remains ambiguous. The CDR3 consists of 14 residues. The germline V gene encodes CDR1 DFQATT and CDR2 SNEGSKA (reference sequence). Trimming pared 2 bases from V and 2 bases from J, leaving 13 bases between. In DNA, the CDR3 is TGCAGTGCTAGATCAGAAGGGTACCCCTACGAGCAGTACTTC. Its translation: CSARSEGYPYEQYF.

Of note for this clonotype: This may stem from a read error, because a much larger clone lies one nucleotide away. The chain couples TRBV25-1 to TRBJ2-6; no clear D. CDR3 length: 13 residues. The V and J ends lost 7 bases and 1 base respectively, with 5 bases between them. Germline CDR1 and CDR2: MGHDK and SYGVNS. The CDR3 loop is CASIESGANVLTF. DNA for the CDR3: TGTGCCAGCATTGAGTCTGGGGCCAACGTCCTGACTTTC.

A few counts support this clonotype. The chain employs TRBV7-9 and TRBJ2-3; D is possibly TRBD1 or TRBD2 (5 bases each). This CDR3 has 15 residues. Germline CDR1 is SEHNR and CDR2 is FQNEAQ (reference sequence). Trimming pared 5 bases from V and 1 base from J, leaving 13 bases between. CDR3 sequence: CASSGGPRGTDTQYF. CDR3 DNA sequence: TGTGCCAGCAGCGGGGGACCTAGGGGCACAGATACGCAGTATTTT.

At least ten counts were recorded for this clonotype. The chain combines TRBV14 with TRBJ2-3; D tentatively reads TRBD1 or TRBD2 (5 bases each). Trimming stripped 8 bases from V and 3 bases from J, with 12 bases between. Per the germline V gene, CDR1 is SGHDN and CDR2 is FVKESK. CDR3 length: 13 residues. The DNA of the CDR3 is TGTGCCAGCCGGGGCAGGGTGACAGATACGCAGTATTTT. Protein product: CASRGRVTDTQYF.

This clonotype has only a few counts. The genes are TRBV5-1 and TRBJ1-2, with no clear D. From germline, CDR1 is SGHRS and CDR2 YFSETQ. The CDR3 has 15 residues. With 6 bases removed from V and 5 bases from J, the gap between germline ends came to 20 bases. The CDR3 loop reads CASTLRPGNLYGYTF. DNA of the CDR3: TGCGCCAGCACCCTCCGCCCGGGAAATTTATATGGCTACACCTTC.

This clonotype was seen repeatedly, ten times or more. CDR3 in DNA: TGCGCCAGCAGCCAAGATGGACCGAGTGGCACAGATACGCAGTATTTT. Its translation is CASSQDGPSGTDTQYF. This chain joins TRBV4-1 and TRBJ2-3; D call uncertain. This CDR3 has 16 amino acids. Deletions cut 0 bases from V and 1 base from J, with 11 bases between. CDR1 and CDR2 (germline): MGHRA, YSYEKL.

Notes on this clonotype: This clone may be a read error of a much larger clone one base away. J is TRBJ2-5 and V is TRBV5-4; 7 bases match TRBD2. The CDR3 is 16 residues long. CDR1 and CDR2 from the germline V gene are SGHNT and YYREEE (reference sequence). CDR3 in DNA: TGTGCCAGCAGCTTCACCCTAGCGGTACGCCAAGGGACCCAGTACTTC. Amino acid sequence: CASSFTLAVRQGTQYF.

This clonotype was recorded many times. The gene calls are TRBV28 and TRBJ1-4; 7 bases line up with TRBD1. The germline V gene encodes CDR1 MDHEN and CDR2 SYDVKM. V was pared by 3 bases and J by 4 bases, with 11 bases of the junction left unmatched. This CDR3 is 17 amino acids long. In DNA form, the CDR3 reads TGTGCCAGCAGTTTTGGAAGGGGGCAGGAGATTAATGAAAAACTGTTTTTT. Translated: CASSFGRGQEINEKLFF.

This clonotype was recorded a few times. J is TRBJ2-1 and V is TRBV29-1, with D perhaps TRBD2 (7 bases). The V and J ends lost 4 bases and 9 bases respectively, with 13 bases between them. There are 12 residues in the CDR3. CDR1 and CDR2 from the germline V gene are SQVTM and ANQGSEA. CDR3: CSVAGGGSEQFF. The CDR3 nucleotides are TGCAGCGTTGCGGGCGGGGGCAGTGAGCAGTTCTTC.

This clonotype turned up a few times. This chain links TRBV27 with TRBJ2-5; 7 bases are a match to TRBD1. V lost 3 bases to trimming and J lost 3 bases; unmatched junction nucleotides: 4. This CDR3 comprises 14 residues. Germline CDR1 and CDR2: MNHEY and SMNVEV (reference sequence). The chain's CDR3 is CASSLSQGEETQYF. DNA of the CDR3: TGTGCCAGCAGTTTGAGTCAGGGGGAAGAGACCCAGTACTTC.

The chain employs TRBV6-6 and TRBJ2-3; D gene uncertain. The V and J ends lost 7 bases and 9 bases respectively, with 14 bases between them. The germline V gene has CDR1 MNHNY and CDR2 SVGAGI (reference sequence). This CDR3 region has 12 residues. For the CDR3, the DNA is TGTGCCAGCAAACACTCTGGACCCACGCAGTATTTT. Its protein product is CASKHSGPTQYF.

This clonotype has a count of ten or more. In DNA form, the CDR3 reads TGTGCCACCAGTGATACAGGGAGCTCCTACGAGCAGTACTTC. Encoded protein: CATSDTGSSYEQYF. The chain couples TRBV24-1 to TRBJ2-7; perhaps TRBD1 as D (6 bases). The CDR3 spans 14 residues. Trimming left V 3 bases short and J 0 bases short, with 8 bases between. Per the germline V gene, CDR1 is KGHDR and CDR2 is SFDVKD.

This clonotype has a count of ten or more. The V gene is TRBV2, the J gene TRBJ2-2; 7 positions match TRBD2. Germline CDR1 SNHLY, CDR2 FYNNEI. The V segment lost 0 bases and the J segment 5 bases; nucleotides outside the gene matches: 3. The CDR3 runs to 15 residues. The CDR3 sequence: CASSEAGGPTGELFF. The CDR3 region has the DNA TGTGCCAGCAGTGAAGCGGGAGGGCCAACCGGGGAGCTGTTTTTT.

This clonotype showed up many times. The chain combines TRBV12-3 or TRBV12-4 with TRBJ2-7; no firm D call. V lost 3 bases, J lost 0 bases, and 9 bases lay in between. The CDR3 totals 14 residues. CDR3 protein: CASSFSRNSYEQYF. Here the CDR3 DNA reads TGTGCCAGCAGTTTTAGTAGAAACTCCTACGAGCAGTACTTC.

V gene TRBV4-3 combines with J gene TRBJ2-1; perhaps D is TRBD1 or TRBD2 (5 bases each). Trimming cost V 1 base and J 9 bases, with 16 bases left between them. This CDR3 region has 15 residues. Per the germline V gene, CDR1 is LGHNA and CDR2 is YSLEER. In nucleotides, the CDR3 is TGCGCCAGCAGCCAAGTGGGCGGGTCAAGGGGTGAGCAGTTCTTC. It codes for CASSQVGGSRGEQFF.

This clonotype occurred many times. V usage is TRBV20-1 and J usage is TRBJ2-7; D gene uncertain. V was cut by 3 bases and J by 2 bases, with 11 bases left in between. CDR3 size: 13 residues. The V gene's germline CDR1 is DFQATT and CDR2 SNEGSKA (reference sequence). CDR3 coding DNA: TGCAGTGCTAGGGCCGGGCCCACCTACGAGCAGTACTTC. Translated, it gives CSARAGPTYEQYF.

In this sample, this clonotype turned up a few times. The chain recombines TRBV19 with TRBJ2-2; the match to TRBD2 covers 13 bases. Germline V CDR1 and CDR2: LNHDA, SQIVND (reference sequence). The CDR3 covers 14 residues. J gave up 5 bases and V 6 bases, and 0 bases lay outside the gene matches. CDR3 sequence (DNA): TGTGCCAGTAGGGGACTAGCGGGAACCGGGGAGCTGTTTTTT. This sequence encodes CASRGLAGTGELFF. The full variable domain, its missing parts supplied by reference TRBV19 and TRBJ2-2, is DGGITQSPKYLFRKEGQNVTLSCEQNLNHDAMYWYRQDPGQGLRLIYYSQIVNDFQKGDIAEGYSVSREKKESFPLTVTSAQKNPTAFYLCASRGLAGTGELFFGEGSRLTVL.